Below are 6 T cell receptor beta chains sequenced from a single sample in a study of type 1 regulatory T cells. No antigen has been identified for these receptors. One entry per CDR3 protein, called by TCRdb with MiXCR from the reads. The table has about 67,000 distinct CDR3 sequences, roughly 49% seen once. The sample taken for sequencing was cultured non-Tr1 T cells, either the whole culture or a sorted T cell fraction (not recorded which). The source is a human donor in good health.

This rearrangement joins TRBV12-3 or TRBV12-4 to TRBJ1-1; no definite D call. This CDR3 contains 14 residues. Trimming took 7 bases from V and 4 from J, leaving 16 bases between them. The CDR3 DNA is TGTGCCAGCACTTTCTCCCCCGGTGGCACTGAAGCTTTCTTT. Translated: CASTFSPGGTEAFF.

The chain couples TRBV15 to TRBJ2-2; 10 positions agree with TRBD1. Germline V lookup: CDR1 LNHNV, CDR2 YYDKDF (reference sequence). The CDR3 has 15 amino acids. V lost 5 bases, J lost 4 bases, and 4 bases stayed unmatched. The CDR3 protein is CATSPRQGATGELFF. CDR3 sequence (DNA): TGTGCCACCAGCCCACGACAGGGGGCCACCGGGGAGCTGTTTTTT.

The chain carries TRBV27 and TRBJ1-5; D ambiguous. The CDR3 totals 15 residues. Germline CDR1 MNHEY, CDR2 SMNVEV (reference sequence). Trimming left V 1 base short and J 0 bases short, with 7 bases between. CDR3 sequence reads: CASSLFTDSNQPQHF. As DNA, the CDR3 is TGTGCCAGCAGTTTATTTACAGATAGCAATCAGCCCCAGCATTTT.

This clonotype was found a few times. The chain is built from TRBV19 and TRBJ1-4; D possibly corresponds to TRBD1 (5 bases). This CDR3 comprises 16 residues. CDR1 and CDR2 from the germline V gene are LNHDA and SQIVND (reference sequence). Trimming took off 3 bases at V and 0 bases at J, with 11 bases between the two ends. CDR3 amino acids: CASSIDSVSTNEKLFF. In DNA form, the CDR3 reads TGTGCCAGTAGTATCGACAGCGTTTCAACTAATGAAAAACTGTTTTTT.

This chain connects TRBV12-3 or TRBV12-4 to TRBJ1-5, with a weak D call TRBD1 (6 bases). V was cut by 6 bases and J by 9 bases, with 18 bases left in between. The CDR3 runs to 14 residues. CDR3 bases: TGTGCCAGCAGCGAATCCCGAGGGGGGCTGCCCCAGCATTTT. This gives the protein CASSESRGGLPQHF.

Only a few counts were recorded for this clonotype. This chain uses TRBV2 with TRBJ2-5; D remains unclear. The CDR3 is 13 residues long. In germline, CDR1 is SNHLY, CDR2 FYNNEI. The V and J ends lost 6 bases and 5 bases respectively, with 13 bases between them. This chain's CDR3 is CASRIDLAETQYF. The CDR3 coding sequence is TGTGCCAGCAGGATCGACCTGGCGGAGACCCAGTACTTC.